The next 27 T cell receptor beta chains were all read from a single sample in a study of identical twins. TCRdb ran MiXCR on the 5' RACE reads and lists one entry per CDR3 protein. Of some 1,700,000 distinct CDR3 sequences in the sample, around 33% are singletons; the top ten hold approximately 0.29%. Sequencing used cord blood. The source is a newborn girl in good health.

This clonotype was found a few times. The V call is TRBV5-1, the J call TRBJ2-3; 11 bases agree with TRBD2. The CDR3 loop spans 14 amino acids. V lost 5 bases, J lost 5 bases, and 4 bases stayed unmatched. CDR1 SGHRS and CDR2 YFSETQ come from the germline V gene. The CDR3, as DNA: TGCGCCAGCAGGGATACTAGCGGGGGAGATACGCAGTATTTT. Protein sequence: CASRDTSGGDTQYF.

CDR3 sequence: CATSRGSEQFF. The CDR3 DNA reads as TGTGCCACCAGCAGAGGATCTGAGCAGTTCTTC. The chain couples TRBV15 to TRBJ2-1; D gene unclear. Between the trimmed V and J ends, which lost 1 base and 9 bases, there was a span of 4 bases. The CDR3 has 11 amino acids. CDR1 LNHNV and CDR2 YYDKDF come from the germline V gene (reference sequence).

The CDR3 region has the DNA TGTGCCAGCAGCTTAGTTCGAGGGCTCAGCAATAGCCCTGGAGCCTATGGCTACACCTTC. It translates to CASSLVRGLSNSPGAYGYTF. The chain is built from TRBV11-2 and TRBJ1-2; D is unclear. V lost 1 base and J lost 4, with 28 bases in between. CDR1 SGHAT and CDR2 FQNNGV come from the germline V gene. The CDR3 covers 20 residues.

This clonotype was counted once. This rearrangement joins TRBV7-8 to TRBJ2-4; tentatively, D is TRBD1 or TRBD2 (5 bases each). The germline V and J ends were trimmed by 5 bases and 8 bases, with 16 bases remaining between them. Germline CDR1 SGHVS, CDR2 FQNEAQ. The CDR3 contains 14 residues. The DNA for the CDR3 is TGTGCCAGCAGCCTCGTTGGGGGTTGGGACATTCAGTACTTC. Its protein is CASSLVGGWDIQYF. The variable domain in full, with the rest retrieved from reference TRBV7-8 and TRBJ2-4, is GAGVSQSPRYKVAKRGQDVALRCDPISGHVSLFWYQQALGQGPEFLTYFQNEAQLDKSGLPSDRFFAERPEGSVSTLKIQRTQQEDSAVYLCASSLVGGWDIQYFGAGTRLSVL.

This clonotype was observed a few times. This sequence joins TRBV4-1 and TRBJ1-6; D perhaps matches TRBD1 (5 bases). Trimming pared 4 bases from V and 10 bases from J, leaving 17 bases between. This CDR3 comprises 15 residues. Germline V gives CDR1 MGHRA, CDR2 YSYEKL. The CDR3 coding sequence is TGCGCCAGCAGCCTCTCGACAGTTCGTGGATCACCCCTCCACTTT. Translated, it gives CASSLSTVRGSPLHF.

This clonotype has just a few counts. J is TRBJ2-1 and V is TRBV4-1, with a tentative D call TRBD2 (7 bases). The germline V gene encodes CDR1 MGHRA and CDR2 YSYEKL. CDR3 length: 21 amino acids. Trimming pared 0 bases from V and 4 bases from J, leaving 28 bases between. This chain's CDR3 is CASSQEGLKGGGPGMYNEQFF. The CDR3 DNA is TGCGCCAGCAGCCAAGAAGGCCTGAAGGGGGGGGGGCCGGGGATGTACAATGAGCAGTTCTTC.

This clonotype was seen only a few times. This chain links TRBV4-2 with TRBJ2-3; the match to TRBD2 covers 14 bases. CDR3 size: 17 residues. Germline V gene lookup returns CDR1 LGHNA and CDR2 YNFKEQ. The junction had 8 bases not matched to a gene; V was cut back by 5 bases and J by 4 bases. This CDR3 is CASSTQTSGRGADTQYF. For the CDR3, the DNA is TGTGCCAGCAGCACACAGACTAGCGGGAGGGGGGCAGATACGCAGTATTTT.

This clonotype was seen more than once but under ten times. The chain uses TRBV5-5 and TRBJ2-5, with D possibly matching TRBD2 (7 bases). Trimming removed 5 bases at V and 2 bases at J, with 19 bases between. CDR1 and CDR2 (germline): SGHKS, YYEKEE (reference sequence). CDR3 length equals 16 residues. CDR3 nucleotide sequence: TGTGCCAGCAGTACTCGGCGGGGGCCACTTCAAGAGACCCAGTACTTC. This encodes CASSTRRGPLQETQYF.

In this sample, this clonotype turned up many times. As DNA, the CDR3 is TGTGCCAGCAGCACTAGCGGGAGGGCCAAAAACATTCAGTACTTC. As protein: CASSTSGRAKNIQYF. The chain is built from TRBV5-6 and TRBJ2-4; TRBD2 agrees at 12 bases. CDR3 length: 15 residues. The germline gives CDR1 SGHDT, CDR2 YYEEEE. V gave up 4 bases and J gave up 1 base; unmatched junction bases: 0.

This clonotype was seen a handful of times. The chain joins TRBV10-3 to TRBJ2-6; TRBD1 aligns across 8 bases. The ends lost 3 bases at V and 0 bases at J; junction bases unmatched: 13. The CDR3 is made up of 20 amino acids. Germline V gene data show CDR1 as ENHRY and CDR2 as SYGVKD. CDR3 in amino acids: CAISERWKGQVISGANVLTF. CDR3 sequence (DNA): TGTGCCATCAGTGAAAGGTGGAAGGGACAGGTGATCTCTGGGGCCAACGTCCTGACTTTC.

The rearrangement links TRBV20-1 to TRBJ2-1, with 9 nucleotides matching TRBD2. The CDR3 extends over 16 amino acids. Trimming took 0 bases from V and 4 from J; bases not matched to a gene: 7. Germline CDR1 reads DFQATT; CDR2 reads SNEGSKA (reference sequence). The DNA for the CDR3 is TGCAGTGCTAGAGATCTCGAGACTAGCGGATACAATGAGCAGTTCTTC. Its protein product is CSARDLETSGYNEQFF.

The J gene is TRBJ2-5, the V gene TRBV4-1; D gene uncertain. The CDR3 consists of 16 residues. V lost 0 bases and J lost 0, with 11 bases in between. Per germline, CDR1 MGHRA and CDR2 YSYEKL. The CDR3 sequence: CASSQDLGGYQETQYF. The DNA for the CDR3 is TGCGCCAGCAGCCAAGATCTCGGCGGCTACCAAGAGACCCAGTACTTC.

This clonotype appeared many times. This chain joins TRBV3-1 and TRBJ1-2, with D maybe TRBD1 (6 bases). CDR1 is LGHDT and CDR2 is YNNKEL in the germline V gene (reference sequence). This CDR3 spans 16 amino acids. V was pared by 1 base and J by 2 bases, with 14 bases between. The CDR3 DNA reads as TGTGCCAGCAGCCAAGTTTTGACAGGACCAAACTATGGCTACACCTTC. Amino acid sequence: CASSQVLTGPNYGYTF.

V gene TRBV20-1 combines with J gene TRBJ2-4; possible D gene TRBD2, 6 bases. V dropped 0 bases and J dropped 2 bases, with 14 bases sitting between them. The CDR3 extends over 16 amino acids. Per germline, CDR1 DFQATT and CDR2 SNEGSKA (reference sequence). CDR3 DNA: TGCAGTGCTAGAGATCCTAAGGCGGGATCCAAAAACATTCAGTACTTC. Translation: CSARDPKAGSKNIQYF.

This rearrangement joins TRBV25-1 to TRBJ2-1; D is unclear. From germline, CDR1 is MGHDK and CDR2 SYGVNS. The ends were cut back, 1 base at V and 6 bases at J, with 4 bases in the middle. The CDR3 sequence is 12 residues long. This CDR3 is CASSEWFNEQFF. CDR3 bases: TGTGCCAGCAGTGAATGGTTCAATGAGCAGTTCTTC.

This clonotype has a handful of counts. The genes are TRBV5-1 and TRBJ2-5; 7 positions agree with TRBD1. The CDR3 loop spans 15 amino acids. Germline-derived CDR1 and CDR2 are SGHRS and YFSETQ. Trimming cost V 4 bases and J 2 bases; bases outside gene matches: 8. The chain's CDR3 is CASSRKGQVQETQYF. DNA for the CDR3: TGCGCCAGCAGCAGGAAAGGACAGGTACAAGAGACCCAGTACTTC.

This clonotype was counted between two and nine times. This chain joins TRBV20-1 and TRBJ2-3; 8 bases are a match to TRBD1. This CDR3 has 14 amino acids. Germline V gene data show CDR1 as DFQATT and CDR2 as SNEGSKA (reference sequence). V trimming: 3 bases; J trimming: 5 bases; junction bases outside the gene matches: 7. The CDR3 nucleotides are TGCAGTGCTAGTCGGCAGGGGGCCCAAGATACGCAGTATTTT. It codes for CSASRQGAQDTQYF.

The chain is built from TRBV7-9 and TRBJ2-7; possibly TRBD1 for D (6 bases). V gave up 0 bases and J gave up 5 bases, with 8 bases separating them. The CDR3 is made up of 13 amino acids. The germline gives CDR1 SEHNR, CDR2 FQNEAQ (reference sequence). The CDR3 reads CASSLAGAHEQYF. CDR3 coding DNA: TGTGCCAGCAGCTTAGCGGGGGCACACGAGCAGTACTTC.

Concerning this clonotype itself: A read error may account for a junction end that differs from germline. The chain employs TRBV6-2 or TRBV6-3 and TRBJ2-7, with TRBD2 identical over 8 bases. This CDR3 has 14 amino acids. Germline V gene sequence: CDR1 MNHEY, CDR2 SVGEGT. In DNA form, the CDR3 reads TGTGCCAGCACTCCCAATGGACTAGCATTCGAGCGGTACTTC. It is translated as CASTPNGLAFERYF.

The rearrangement joins TRBV19 to TRBJ2-1; 12 positions match TRBD2. This CDR3 contains 12 residues. After removal of 6 bases from V and 14 bases from J, the junction contained 5 bases not matched to a gene. Germline V CDR1 and CDR2: LNHDA, SQIVND (reference sequence). CDR3 amino acids: CASSQGLAGKFF. DNA of the CDR3: TGTGCCAGTAGCCAAGGACTAGCGGGAAAGTTCTTC.

CDR3 in amino acids: CSVGSGNGYNEQFF. The CDR3 coding sequence is TGCAGCGTTGGGTCAGGAAATGGGTACAATGAGCAGTTCTTC. J is TRBJ2-1 and V is TRBV29-1; D call uncertain. In germline, CDR1 is SQVTM, CDR2 ANQGSEA. The CDR3 has 14 residues. V lost 4 bases to trimming and J lost 4 bases, with 14 bases between them.

The V gene is TRBV4-1, the J gene TRBJ2-5; D gene ambiguous. In germline, CDR1 is MGHRA, CDR2 YSYEKL. Trimming removed 3 bases from V and 11 bases from J, with 22 bases in between. This CDR3 has 15 residues. The CDR3 bases are TGCGCCAGCAGCCAGTGGGATACCTATGACAATGAGCAGTACTTC. As protein: CASSQWDTYDNEQYF.

This chain connects TRBV9 to TRBJ2-3; D ambiguous. The ends were cut back, 0 bases at V and 2 bases at J, with 10 bases in the middle. CDR1 SGDLS and CDR2 YYNGEE come from the germline V gene. CDR3 length: 15 residues. CDR3 protein: CASSVGQTSTDTQYF. The DNA for the CDR3 is TGTGCCAGCAGCGTAGGGCAGACCTCCACAGATACGCAGTATTTT.

The chain recombines TRBV20-1 with TRBJ2-1, with D tentatively TRBD2 (6 bases). The V gene lost 3 bases and the J gene lost 3 bases, with 6 bases spanning the gap. This CDR3 is 12 amino acids long. From germline, CDR1 is DFQATT and CDR2 SNEGSKA (reference sequence). This CDR3 reads CSARDYYNEQFF. The CDR3 nucleotides read TGCAGTGCTAGGGACTACTACAATGAGCAGTTCTTC.

The chain is built from TRBV27 and TRBJ2-1, with TRBD2 matching over 9 bases. Germline CDR1 is MNHEY and CDR2 is SMNVEV (reference sequence). Unmatched junction bases numbered 10, after V lost 2 bases and J lost 5 bases. This CDR3 spans 17 amino acids. The DNA for the CDR3 is TGTGCCAGCAGTTTAGTGATGCGGCTAGCGGGGAACAATGAGCAGTTCTTC. It encodes CASSLVMRLAGNNEQFF.

The chain couples TRBV5-1 to TRBJ2-4; 7 bases fit TRBD1. Gene TRBJ2-7 matches the end of the DNA better, so the J call may be wrong. Germline-derived CDR1 and CDR2 are SGHRS and YFSETQ. This CDR3 contains 14 residues. Written as DNA, the CDR3 is TGCGCCAGCTCCGGAAAGGGACAGCCATACGAGCAGTACTTC. Translated, it gives CASSGKGQPYEQYF.

The chain uses TRBV7-9 and TRBJ2-4; D ambiguous. This CDR3 has 13 residues. The germline V gene encodes CDR1 SEHNR and CDR2 FQNEAQ (reference sequence). V was shortened by 1 base and J by 8 bases, with 9 bases between the two germline ends. For the CDR3, the DNA is TGTGCCAGCAGCTTAGTGTTTTTTGACATTCAGTACTTC. Protein: CASSLVFFDIQYF.